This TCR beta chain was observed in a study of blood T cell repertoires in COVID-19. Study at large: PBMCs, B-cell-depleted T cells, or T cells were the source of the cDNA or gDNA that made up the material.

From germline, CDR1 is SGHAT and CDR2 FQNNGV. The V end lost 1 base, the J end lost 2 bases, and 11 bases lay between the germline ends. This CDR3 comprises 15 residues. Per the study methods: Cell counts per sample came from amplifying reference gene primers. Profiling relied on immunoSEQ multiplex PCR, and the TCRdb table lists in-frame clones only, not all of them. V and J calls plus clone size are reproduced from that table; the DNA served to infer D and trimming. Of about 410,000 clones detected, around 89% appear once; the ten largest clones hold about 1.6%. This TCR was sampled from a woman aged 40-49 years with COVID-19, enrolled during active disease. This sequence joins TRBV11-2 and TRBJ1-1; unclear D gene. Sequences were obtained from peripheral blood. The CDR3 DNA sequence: TGTGCCAGCAGCTTAGGGGCCAGCCTCAACACTGAAGCTTTCTTT. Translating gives CASSLGASLNTEAFF.